A single sample is the source of the 25 T cell receptor beta chains below, sequenced in a study of cytomegalovirus exposure and HLA in healthy donors. Vbeta (60) and Jbeta (13) primers were used in the PCR. Generated by immunoSEQ multiplex PCR, the TCRdb table keeps only in-frame clones and is missing some. The sample has more than 85,000 clones, roughly 82% seen once; the top ten hold approximately 1.2%. The sequencing input was PBMCs. Every receptor here comes from a woman aged 18-35 years in good health and CMV-seronegative.

This clone appeared a few times. V gene TRBV11-1 combines with J gene TRBJ2-6; possible D gene TRBD1, 6 bases. The CDR3 contains 16 residues. The germline CDR1 and CDR2 sequences are SGHAT and FQDESV (reference sequence). V was shortened by 5 bases and J by 0 bases, with 11 bases between the two germline ends. The CDR3 reads CASSPGQHSGANVLTF. In DNA form, the CDR3 reads TGTGCCAGCAGCCCAGGACAGCACTCTGGGGCCAACGTCCTGACTTTC. The full variable domain, rest sourced from reference TRBV11-1 and TRBJ2-6, is EAEVAQSPRYKITEKSQAVAFWCDPISGHATLYWYRQILGQGPELLVQFQDESVVDDSQLPKDRFSAERLKGVDSTLKIQPAELGDSAMYLCASSPGQHSGANVLTFGAGSRLTVL.

J is TRBJ1-4 and V is TRBV6-5; D is unresolved. Germline assignment: CDR1 MNHEY and CDR2 SVGAGI. The CDR3 contains 14 residues. V was shortened by 6 bases and J by 0 bases, with 8 bases between the two germline ends. The CDR3 reads CASSLSATNEKLFF. CDR3 DNA sequence: TGTGCCAGCAGCCTCAGTGCAACTAATGAAAAACTGTTTTTT.

The count of this clone is one. The rearrangement joins TRBV5-4 to TRBJ2-2; D ambiguous. In germline, CDR1 is SGHNT, CDR2 YYREEE (reference sequence). V lost 6 bases, J lost 1 base, and 7 bases lay in between. The CDR3 length is 13 residues. In DNA form, the CDR3 reads TGTGCCAGCACCGAGAGGAACACCGGGGAGCTGTTTTTT. This codes for CASTERNTGELFF.

The chain joins TRBV5-1 to TRBJ2-7; D perhaps matches TRBD2 (5 bases). Germline V gene lookup returns CDR1 SGHRS and CDR2 YFSETQ. This CDR3 contains 13 residues. V dropped 2 bases and J dropped 1 base, with 7 bases sitting between them. CDR3 nucleotide sequence: TGCGCCAGCAGCTTAAGGACTTCCTACGAGCAGTACTTC. Translation gives CASSLRTSYEQYF.

J is TRBJ1-3 and V is TRBV30; D ambiguous. Trimming stripped 0 bases from V and 0 bases from J, with 9 bases between. The CDR3 extends over 15 amino acids. The germline CDR1 and CDR2 sequences are GTSNPN and SVGIG (reference sequence). The CDR3 loop reads CAWSVRRSSGNTIYF. The CDR3 DNA sequence: TGTGCCTGGAGTGTGAGGAGAAGCTCTGGAAACACCATATATTTT.

V usage is TRBV28 and J usage is TRBJ2-1, with TRBD1 matching over 12 bases. V dropped 5 bases and J dropped 6; count of bases not matched to a gene: 5. Germline V gives CDR1 MDHEN, CDR2 SYDVKM. The CDR3 is made up of 15 amino acids. CDR3 sequence (DNA): TGTGCCAGCAGTACGGGACAGGGGGCGATCAATGAGCAGTTCTTC. Encoded protein: CASSTGQGAINEQFF.

The J gene is TRBJ2-3, the V gene TRBV10-3; D may be TRBD1 (6 bases). Germline V CDR1 and CDR2: ENHRY, SYGVKD. CDR3 length: 14 amino acids. V was cut by 2 bases and J by 1 base, with 7 bases left in between. The CDR3 bases are TGTGCCATCAGTGAGGGGACACGCACAGATACGCAGTATTTT. Residues: CAISEGTRTDTQYF.

The chain links TRBV14 to TRBJ2-1; 12 bases fit TRBD2. V shed 8 bases, J shed 7 bases, and the junction held 9 bases outside the gene matches. Germline assignment: CDR1 SGHDN and CDR2 FVKESK. The CDR3 totals 15 residues. The CDR3 sequence is CASAILAGGRNEQFF. CDR3 in DNA: TGTGCCAGCGCGATCCTAGCGGGGGGGCGGAATGAGCAGTTCTTC.

This clone is a singleton in its sample. The gene calls are TRBV6-5 and TRBJ2-2; 8 bases line up with TRBD2. Germline CDR1 MNHEY, CDR2 SVGAGI. The V gene end was trimmed by 3 bases and the J gene end by 6 bases; junction bases not matched to a gene: 3. This CDR3 is 14 amino acids long. The CDR3 loop is CASSYRGGAGELFF. The CDR3 bases are TGTGCCAGCAGTTATCGGGGGGGGGCCGGGGAGCTGTTTTTT.

The rearrangement uses TRBV28 and TRBJ2-1; 7 bases align to TRBD2. Germline V gene sequence: CDR1 MDHEN, CDR2 SYDVKM. V trimming: 5 bases; J trimming: 1 base; junction bases outside the gene matches: 8. This CDR3 contains 16 residues. CDR3: CASSILGLPSYNEQFF. CDR3 sequence (DNA): TGTGCCAGCAGTATCTTGGGACTACCGTCCTACAATGAGCAGTTCTTC.

The V call is TRBV27, the J call TRBJ2-3; possibly TRBD2 for D (5 bases). V was shortened by 3 bases and J by 2 bases, with 21 bases between the two germline ends. The length of the CDR3 is 18 residues. The germline V gene has CDR1 MNHEY and CDR2 SMNVEV (reference sequence). The CDR3 region is CASSLGSQRTEYTDTQYF. CDR3 DNA: TGTGCCAGCAGTTTGGGCTCCCAGCGGACCGAATACACAGATACGCAGTATTTT.

This clone is a singleton in its sample. This chain joins TRBV27 and TRBJ2-7; tentatively, D is TRBD1 (6 bases). This CDR3 region has 15 residues. The ends were cut back, 0 bases at V and 3 bases at J, with 12 bases in the middle. Germline lookup yields CDR1 MNHEY and CDR2 SMNVEV (reference sequence). The CDR3 nucleotides read TGTGCCAGCAGTTTATCGGGGGCGAGGGACTACGAGCAGTACTTC. Amino acids: CASSLSGARDYEQYF.

The chain recombines TRBV23-1 with TRBJ2-1; D remains ambiguous. TRBV23-1 counts as an open reading frame of uncertain function. The CDR3 runs to 15 residues. V was trimmed by 2 bases and J by 5 bases, leaving 13 bases between them. The CDR3 protein is CASSQGSNQDNEQFF. For the CDR3, the DNA is TGCGCCAGCAGTCAAGGGTCAAATCAGGACAATGAGCAGTTCTTC.

The chain couples TRBV15 to TRBJ2-5, with a weak D call TRBD1 (7 bases). Trimming removed 3 bases from V and 5 bases from J, with 16 bases in between. Germline assignment: CDR1 LNHNV and CDR2 YYDKDF (reference sequence). The CDR3 sequence is 15 residues long. Written as DNA, the CDR3 is TGTGCCACCAGCAGGACCAGGGGGGTTGGGGAGACCCAGTACTTC. Its translation is CATSRTRGVGETQYF.

The chain combines TRBV7-3 with TRBJ2-7; the match to TRBD2 covers 13 bases. After removal of 5 bases from V and 0 bases from J, the junction contained 7 bases not matched to a gene. Germline CDR1 SGHTA, CDR2 FQGTGA. This CDR3 spans 17 amino acids. CDR3 protein: CASSIGTSGIISYEQYF. The CDR3 region has the DNA TGTGCCAGCAGCATCGGGACTAGCGGGATAATCTCCTACGAGCAGTACTTC. The full variable domain, completed using reference TRBV7-3 and TRBJ2-7, is GAGVSQTPSNKVTEKGKYVELRCDPISGHTALYWYRQSLGQGPEFLIYFQGTGAADDSGLPNDRFFAVRPEGSVSTLKIQRTERGDSAVYLCASSIGTSGIISYEQYFGPGTRLTVT.

The rearrangement uses TRBV5-6 and TRBJ2-3; 8 bases are shared with TRBD1. The V and J ends lost 3 bases and 6 bases, in that order; junction bases with no gene match: 9. The CDR3 length is 15 residues. Germline values: CDR1 SGHDT, CDR2 YYEEEE. CDR3 residues: CASSSQGTGNDTQYF. CDR3 bases: TGTGCCAGCAGCTCACAGGGGACAGGTAACGATACGCAGTATTTT.

CDR3 residues: CASWGLETYEQYF. The CDR3 nucleotides are TGTGCCAGCTGGGGACTGGAGACCTACGAGCAGTACTTC. J is TRBJ2-7 and V is TRBV2; D is possibly TRBD2 (6 bases). Germline V lookup: CDR1 SNHLY, CDR2 FYNNEI. The CDR3 consists of 13 residues. Trimming left V 8 bases short and J 2 bases short, with 13 bases between.

The V gene is TRBV27, the J gene TRBJ2-5; a possible D gene is TRBD1 (5 bases). With the DNA end fitting TRBJ2-7 better, the J assignment may be wrong. The germline gives CDR1 MNHEY, CDR2 SMNVEV (reference sequence). The CDR3 spans 10 residues. The CDR3 reads CATDSPEQYF. The CDR3 nucleotides read TGTGCCACCGACAGTCCCGAGCAGTACTTC.

The rearrangement uses TRBV5-4 and TRBJ2-1; 11 bases align to TRBD1. The CDR3 is made up of 13 amino acids. V trimming: 4 bases; J trimming: 9 bases; junction bases outside the gene matches: 3. Germline V CDR1 and CDR2: SGHNT, YYREEE (reference sequence). This CDR3 reads CASSPGTGGEQFF. The CDR3 coding sequence is TGTGCCAGCAGCCCTGGGACAGGGGGTGAGCAGTTCTTC.

The chain couples TRBV5-1 to TRBJ2-7, with D unclear. Between the trimmed V and J ends, which lost 0 bases and 4 bases, there was a span of 17 bases. This CDR3 comprises 16 residues. Germline CDR1 and CDR2: SGHRS and YFSETQ. The CDR3 DNA reads as TGCGCCAGCAGCTTGGAAGGCGGATTAGAACTGTACGAGCAGTACTTC. As protein: CASSLEGGLELYEQYF.

The chain links TRBV19 to TRBJ1-1, with D uncertain. The CDR3 runs 14 residues. V shed 5 bases and J shed 4 bases, with 14 bases lying between them. CDR1 and CDR2 (germline): LNHDA, SQIVND (reference sequence). The CDR3, as DNA: TGTGCCAGTAGTCACCGGGAGGTCAGCACTGAAGCTTTCTTT. This sequence encodes CASSHREVSTEAFF.

The chain recombines TRBV30 with TRBJ1-5, with D perhaps TRBD1 (6 bases). The CDR3 sequence is 13 residues long. Germline lookup yields CDR1 GTSNPN and CDR2 SVGIG (reference sequence). The germline V and J ends were trimmed by 2 bases and 7 bases, with 12 bases remaining between them. The CDR3 here is CAWSNQGNQPQHF. CDR3 in DNA: TGTGCCTGGAGTAACCAGGGGAACCAGCCCCAGCATTTT.

The chain combines TRBV7-2 with TRBJ2-1; perhaps TRBD2 as D (7 bases). Germline V gene lookup returns CDR1 SGHTA and CDR2 FQGNSA. The CDR3 is 17 residues long. V was cut by 1 base and J by 0 bases, with 13 bases left in between. CDR3 coding DNA: TGTGCCAGCAGCTTAGAGGGGGGACTAAGCTCCTACAATGAGCAGTTCTTC. Its translation is CASSLEGGLSSYNEQFF. Filled out from reference TRBV7-2 and TRBJ2-1, the complete variable domain reads GAGVSQSPSNKVTEKGKDVELRCDPISGHTALYWYRQSLGQGLEFLIYFQGNSAPDKSGLPSDRFSAERTGGSVSTLTIQRTQQEDSAVYLCASSLEGGLSSYNEQFFGPGTRLTVL.

Only a few counts were recorded for this clone. The chain has TRBV4-2 and TRBJ2-1; 11 bases map to TRBD2. Germline assignment: CDR1 LGHNA and CDR2 YNFKEQ. J gave up 1 base and V 1 base, and 6 bases lay outside the gene matches. The CDR3 spans 18 residues. CDR3 amino acids: CASSQGGVAGGSYNEQFF. DNA of the CDR3: TGTGCCAGCAGCCAAGGGGGGGTAGCGGGAGGGTCCTACAATGAGCAGTTCTTC.

V is TRBV5-6 and J is TRBJ2-3; unclear D gene. Germline assignment: CDR1 SGHDT and CDR2 YYEEEE. The CDR3 runs 16 residues. V gave up 1 base and J gave up 1 base, with 13 bases separating them. DNA for the CDR3: TGTGCCAGCAGCTTGTATTCCGCAGGCGGCACAGATACGCAGTATTTT. This sequence encodes CASSLYSAGGTDTQYF.